A single sample is the source of the 30 T cell receptor beta chains below, sequenced in a study of T cells after somatic rescue of genetic block. Assay: immunoSEQ multiplex PCR; the TCRdb copy retains only in-frame clones and omits some. The table includes around 52,000 clones, approximately 96% detected once. The sample taken for sequencing was peripheral blood mononuclear cells (PBMCs). Receptors originate from a child younger than two.

The chain couples TRBV12-5 to TRBJ1-1, with 9 bases lining up with TRBD1. The CDR3 is 14 residues long. Germline CDR1 reads LGHNT; CDR2 reads FRNRAP. The V gene end was trimmed by 5 bases and the J gene end by 5 bases; junction bases not matched to a gene: 6. CDR3 protein: CASGENRGRTEAFF. The CDR3 DNA reads as TGTGCTAGTGGTGAGAACAGGGGGCGGACTGAAGCTTTCTTT.

This clone appeared once. This chain connects TRBV1 to TRBJ2-5; the D segment call TRBD2 is taken from the table without a DNA check. TRBV1 is a pseudogene segment. This CDR3 comprises 14 residues. CDR3 DNA sequence: TGCACCAGCAGCCTAGCGGGAGGATACGAGACCCAGTACTTC. This codes for CTSSLAGGYETQYF.

CDR3 region: CASSFTTGAWNEQYF. CDR3 sequence (DNA): TGTGCCAGCAGCTTTACGACGGGGGCCTGGAACGAGCAGTACTTC. The chain recombines TRBV11-2 with TRBJ2-7; D possibly uses TRBD1 or TRBD2 (6 bases each). Germline CDR1 is SGHAT and CDR2 is FQNNGV. V was pared by 3 bases and J by 5 bases, with 17 bases between. The CDR3 runs 15 residues.

V and J are TRBV19 and TRBJ1-4; weak D call: TRBD1 (5 bases). This CDR3 contains 15 residues. Germline loops: CDR1 LNHDA, CDR2 SQIVND (reference sequence). V lost 4 bases to trimming and J lost 5 bases, with 14 bases between them. CDR3 residues: CASSSSGTPNEKLFF. CDR3 bases: TGTGCCAGTAGTAGTTCCGGGACGCCGAATGAAAAACTGTTTTTT.

The chain is built from TRBV18 and TRBJ2-7, with D tentatively TRBD1 (5 bases). V shed 4 bases and J shed 2 bases, with 12 bases lying between them. The CDR3 runs to 14 residues. Per the germline V gene, CDR1 is KGHSH and CDR2 is LQKENI. The CDR3 reads CASSRQGPTYEQYF. The CDR3 DNA follows: TGTGCCAGCTCACGTCAGGGTCCCACCTACGAGCAGTACTTC.

V gene TRBV29-1 combines with J gene TRBJ2-5; 9 nucleotides match TRBD2. The germline V gene encodes CDR1 SQVTM and CDR2 ANQGSEA. CDR3 length: 17 amino acids. Trimming took 7 bases from V and 3 from J; bases not matched to a gene: 18. CDR3 DNA: TGCAGCGCCCAAGGATCGACTAGCGGTGCCCCCAAAGAGACCCAGTACTTC. This sequence encodes CSAQGSTSGAPKETQYF.

The chain couples TRBV9 to TRBJ2-7, with D perhaps assigned TRBD1 or TRBD2 (5 bases each). Trimming shortened V by 1 base and J by 2 bases, and 13 bases separated the two germline ends. This CDR3 comprises 15 residues. Germline CDR1 SGDLS, CDR2 YYNGEE. CDR3 protein: CASSVTGASTYEQYF. CDR3 coding DNA: TGTGCCAGCAGCGTAACCGGGGCTTCGACCTACGAGCAGTACTTC.

The V gene is TRBV30, the J gene TRBJ2-7; 7 bases are a match to TRBD1. The CDR3 consists of 13 residues. Germline values: CDR1 GTSNPN, CDR2 SVGIG (reference sequence). The trim removed 2 bases at V and 2 bases at J, leaving 3 bases unmatched. The CDR3 sequence: CAWSPDRAYEQYF. As DNA, the CDR3 is TGTGCCTGGAGTCCTGACAGGGCCTACGAGCAGTACTTC.

V is TRBV7-3 and J is TRBJ2-3; D unresolved. The CDR3 totals 15 residues. V was cut by 5 bases and J by 0 bases, with 12 bases left in between. Looked up from germline, CDR1 is SGHTA and CDR2 is FQGTGA. The DNA for the CDR3 is TGTGCCAGCAGCCCTAGGGCAGTAAGCACAGATACGCAGTATTTT. Translation gives CASSPRAVSTDTQYF.

V is TRBV18 and J is TRBJ2-2; D not resolved. Trimming stripped 0 bases from V and 5 bases from J, with 4 bases between. This CDR3 contains 13 residues. Looked up from germline, CDR1 is KGHSH and CDR2 is LQKENI. The CDR3 coding sequence is TGTGCCAGCTCACCACCGAGAACCGGGGAGCTGTTTTTT. Its translation is CASSPPRTGELFF.

Only one count was recorded for this clone. The chain combines TRBV5-4 with TRBJ2-2; D may correspond to TRBD1 or TRBD2 (5 bases each). V lost 3 bases and J 2 bases, leaving 11 bases between the germline ends. Germline assignment: CDR1 SGHNT and CDR2 YYREEE (reference sequence). The CDR3 extends over 15 amino acids. The CDR3 protein is CASSWDVLNTGELFF. CDR3 DNA sequence: TGTGCCAGCAGCTGGGACGTGTTAAACACCGGGGAGCTGTTTTTT.

The gene calls are TRBV27 and TRBJ2-1, with a possible D match to TRBD2 (6 bases). V shed 1 base and J shed 0 bases, with 10 bases lying between them. There are 16 residues in the CDR3. Germline CDR1 reads MNHEY; CDR2 reads SMNVEV (reference sequence). Here the CDR3 reads CASSLWDSSSYNEQFF. The CDR3 DNA sequence: TGTGCCAGCAGTTTATGGGACTCGAGCTCCTACAATGAGCAGTTCTTC.

The V gene is TRBV21-1, the J gene TRBJ1-5; TRBD1, the table's D call, lacks a check against the DNA. TRBV21-1 is a known pseudogene. The CDR3 has 17 amino acids. CDR3 protein: CASSRVPRLQGNQPQHF. CDR3 nucleotide sequence: TGTGCCAGCAGCAGGGTCCCTAGGTTACAGGGCAATCAGCCCCAGCATTTT.

This chain uses TRBV20-1 with TRBJ1-4; D is perhaps TRBD1 (5 bases). Trimming stripped 0 bases from V and 15 bases from J, with 11 bases between. The CDR3 spans 11 residues. Germline V gives CDR1 DFQATT, CDR2 SNEGSKA (reference sequence). CDR3 in DNA: TGCAGTGCTAGAGATGGGGGATGGTTGTTTTTT. Protein: CSARDGGWLFF.

The chain uses TRBV7-6 and TRBJ2-5, with unresolved D. The V and J ends lost 5 bases and 0 bases respectively, with 13 bases between them. Germline CDR1 is SGHVS and CDR2 is FNYEAQ. The CDR3 is 15 amino acids. The CDR3 region has the DNA TGTGCCAGCAGCCCAGAGGCCACAAACCAAGAGACCCAGTACTTC. It translates to CASSPEATNQETQYF.

This sequence joins TRBV19 and TRBJ2-2, with 10 bases that match TRBD2. The germline V gene encodes CDR1 LNHDA and CDR2 SQIVND (reference sequence). The V gene end was trimmed by 5 bases and the J gene end by 5 bases; junction bases not matched to a gene: 11. The CDR3 contains 17 residues. This chain's CDR3 is CASSLSPSGRQTGELFF. Here the CDR3 DNA reads TGTGCCAGTAGTCTTTCCCCTAGCGGGAGACAGACCGGGGAGCTGTTTTTT.

The chain has TRBV7-2 and TRBJ2-7, with D possibly TRBD2 on 5 matching bases. CDR3 length: 12 amino acids. Trimming stripped 6 bases from V and 3 bases from J, with 9 bases between. Germline V gives CDR1 SGHTA, CDR2 FQGNSA. The CDR3 DNA follows: TGTGCCAGCAGGTCAAGCGGCTACGAGCAGTACTTC. It specifies CASRSSGYEQYF.

The V gene is TRBV4-3, the J gene TRBJ2-1; D uncertain. The CDR3 loop spans 16 amino acids. The V end lost 0 bases, the J end lost 4 bases, and 13 bases lay between the germline ends. Germline V gene sequence: CDR1 LGHNA, CDR2 YSLEER. The CDR3: CASSQDPGNSYNEQFF. DNA for the CDR3: TGCGCCAGCAGCCAAGATCCCGGAAATTCTTACAATGAGCAGTTCTTC.

The chain combines TRBV28 with TRBJ1-5, with unresolved D. Trimming removed 7 bases at V and 0 bases at J, with 13 bases between. This CDR3 spans 15 amino acids. The germline gives CDR1 MDHEN, CDR2 SYDVKM. The CDR3 loop reads CASTLEGYSNQPQHF. CDR3 bases: TGTGCCAGCACTCTGGAGGGTTATAGCAATCAGCCCCAGCATTTT.

The rearrangement uses TRBV5-1 and TRBJ1-4; TRBD1 might be the D (6 bases). V was cut by 4 bases and J by 2 bases, with 12 bases left in between. This CDR3 spans 15 amino acids. Looked up from germline, CDR1 is SGHRS and CDR2 is YFSETQ. In DNA form, the CDR3 reads TGCGCCAGCAGCGTTACAGGGCGCACTAATGAAAAACTGTTTTTT. The encoded protein is CASSVTGRTNEKLFF. Full variable domain (outside the CDR3, taken from reference TRBV5-1 and TRBJ1-4): KAGVTQTPRYLIKTRGQQVTLSCSPISGHRSVSWYQQTPGQGLQFLFEYFSETQRNKGNFPGRFSGRQFSNSRSEMNVSTLELGDSALYLCASSVTGRTNEKLFFGSGTQLSVL.

This chain connects TRBV4-1 to TRBJ1-3; D remains unclear. The germline CDR1 and CDR2 sequences are MGHRA and YSYEKL. Trimming pared 0 bases from V and 6 bases from J, leaving 9 bases between. This CDR3 contains 14 residues. The CDR3 region is CASSQDNRINTIYF. The CDR3 nucleotides read TGCGCCAGCAGCCAAGATAACAGAATAAACACCATATATTTT.

The V and J genes are TRBV9 and TRBJ2-1; 7 nucleotides match TRBD2. V shed 0 bases and J 0 bases; nucleotides not matched to a gene: 6. Germline CDR1 is SGDLS and CDR2 is YYNGEE. This CDR3 is 17 amino acids long. The CDR3 protein is CASSVELAVRSYNEQFF. Written as DNA, the CDR3 is TGTGCCAGCAGCGTAGAGCTAGCGGTCCGCTCCTACAATGAGCAGTTCTTC.

The chain links TRBV27 to TRBJ2-3; 12 bases map to TRBD2. V shed 3 bases and J 7 bases; nucleotides not matched to a gene: 5. This CDR3 region has 15 residues. Germline CDR1 reads MNHEY; CDR2 reads SMNVEV (reference sequence). CDR3 DNA sequence: TGTGCCAGCAGTTTGAGACTAGCGGGGGTCAATACGCAGTATTTT. Its translation: CASSLRLAGVNTQYF.

This CDR3 is CASSATSGGSYNEQFF. The CDR3 DNA sequence: TGTGCCAGCAGTGCAACTAGCGGGGGCTCCTACAATGAGCAGTTCTTC. The chain links TRBV2 to TRBJ2-1, with 11 bases that match TRBD2. V shed 4 bases and J 0 bases; nucleotides not matched to a gene: 2. The CDR3 totals 16 residues. Germline CDR1 reads SNHLY; CDR2 reads FYNNEI.

The chain's CDR3 is CSGTGLGEKLFF. The CDR3, as DNA: TGCAGCGGGACAGGGCTCGGTGAAAAACTGTTTTTT. The gene calls are TRBV29-1 and TRBJ1-4; 8 bases agree with TRBD1. This CDR3 is 12 amino acids long. Germline V lookup: CDR1 SQVTM, CDR2 ANQGSEA. After removal of 7 bases from V and 7 bases from J, the junction contained 5 bases not matched to a gene.

The V gene is TRBV11-3, the J gene TRBJ2-5, with unresolved D. The germline V and J ends were trimmed by 5 bases and 5 bases, with 15 bases remaining between them. The germline gives CDR1 SGHNT, CDR2 YENEEA. This CDR3 contains 14 residues. The CDR3: CASSPRSGPETQYF. CDR3 nucleotide sequence: TGTGCCAGCAGCCCGAGGTCAGGCCCCGAGACCCAGTACTTC.

The chain couples TRBV30 to TRBJ2-1; 9 nucleotides line up with TRBD2. Per the germline V gene, CDR1 is GTSNPN and CDR2 is SVGIG (reference sequence). V dropped 0 bases and J dropped 0; count of bases not matched to a gene: 0. This CDR3 has 15 amino acids. The DNA of the CDR3 is TGTGCCTGGAGTGTACTAGCGGGCTCCTACAATGAGCAGTTCTTC. This gives the protein CAWSVLAGSYNEQFF.

This chain links TRBV27 with TRBJ1-5, with a tentative D call TRBD1 (5 bases). V was pared by 2 bases and J by 7 bases, with 6 bases between. The CDR3 length is 12 residues. Germline V gene data show CDR1 as MNHEY and CDR2 as SMNVEV (reference sequence). As DNA, the CDR3 is TGTGCCAGCAGTTTACGGGGCCAGCCCCAGCATTTT. Translation: CASSLRGQPQHF.

V gene TRBV25-1 combines with J gene TRBJ2-2, with D perhaps matching TRBD1 or TRBD2 (5 bases each). V was cut by 6 bases and J by 1 base, with 12 bases left in between. Germline-derived CDR1 and CDR2 are MGHDK and SYGVNS. This CDR3 spans 15 amino acids. The CDR3 is CASRGRRGNTGELFF. CDR3 DNA: TGTGCCAGCAGGGGACGTCGGGGGAACACCGGGGAGCTGTTTTTT.

The chain recombines TRBV19 with TRBJ2-6; possibly TRBD1 for D (5 bases). V was clipped by 5 bases and J by 4 bases, with 9 bases between them. The CDR3 contains 14 residues. In germline, CDR1 is LNHDA, CDR2 SQIVND (reference sequence). The CDR3 loop reads CASSSGPGANVLTF. Here the CDR3 DNA reads TGTGCCAGTAGTTCAGGGCCCGGGGCCAACGTCCTGACTTTC.